One sample yielded the 32 T cell receptor beta chains listed below, sequenced in a study of T cell responses to AZD1222 COVID-19 vaccine. Assay: immunoSEQ multiplex PCR; the TCRdb copy retains only in-frame clones and omits some. Found here are about 75,000 clones, about nine tenths of them singletons; the top ten hold over 8%. The sample consisted of peripheral blood, taken 28 days after the second dose of the MenACWY control vaccine. These receptors all come from an adult who received the MenACWY meningococcal vaccine as a control.

In its sample, this clone was seen once. The gene calls are TRBV9 and TRBJ1-1; TRBD1 agrees at 8 bases. The germline CDR1 and CDR2 sequences are SGDLS and YYNGEE. CDR3 length equals 15 residues. V trimming: 0 bases; J trimming: 1 base; junction bases outside the gene matches: 2. Written as DNA, the CDR3 is TGTGCCAGCAGCGTAGGGGACAGGAAGAACACTGAAGCTTTCTTT. This encodes CASSVGDRKNTEAFF.

This clone has just one count. The rearrangement joins TRBV5-1 to TRBJ2-2, with D hard to call. Between the trimmed V and J ends, which lost 0 bases and 5 bases, there was a span of 8 bases. The germline CDR1 and CDR2 sequences are SGHRS and YFSETQ. There are 14 residues in the CDR3. CDR3 amino acids: CASSLAQVTGELFF. As DNA, the CDR3 is TGCGCCAGCAGCTTGGCCCAGGTAACCGGGGAGCTGTTTTTT.

The chain joins TRBV6-5 to TRBJ1-5; a weak D match, TRBD1 (5 bases). The V end lost 7 bases, the J end lost 7 bases, and 17 bases lay between the germline ends. The CDR3 runs 14 residues. Per germline, CDR1 MNHEY and CDR2 SVGAGI. CDR3 protein: CASTGQGEYQPQHF. Written as DNA, the CDR3 is TGTGCCAGCACTGGCCAAGGGGAATACCAGCCCCAGCATTTT.

The J gene is TRBJ1-5, the V gene TRBV6-2 or TRBV6-3; TRBD1 agrees at 9 bases. The CDR3 consists of 14 residues. J was trimmed by 4 bases and V by 5 bases; bases with no gene match: 3. Germline CDR1 is MNHEY and CDR2 is SVGEGT. The CDR3 sequence: CASSPGQGNQPQHF. The DNA of the CDR3 is TGTGCCAGCAGTCCGGGACAGGGTAATCAGCCCCAGCATTTT.

Only one count was recorded for this clone. The chain combines TRBV5-1 with TRBJ1-5; D remains unclear. The CDR3 consists of 14 residues. Per the germline V gene, CDR1 is SGHRS and CDR2 is YFSETQ. V lost 0 bases, J lost 6 bases, and 10 bases lay in between. CDR3: CASSLGAETQPQHF. The CDR3 bases are TGCGCCAGCAGCTTGGGTGCGGAAACTCAGCCCCAGCATTTT.

This clone has just a few counts. The chain combines TRBV5-4 with TRBJ2-7; D remains unclear. Between the trimmed V and J ends, which lost 1 base and 6 bases, there was a span of 14 bases. The CDR3 length is 14 residues. From germline, CDR1 is SGHNT and CDR2 YYREEE (reference sequence). CDR3 loop: CASSLKGAAIEQYF. For the CDR3, the DNA is TGTGCCAGCAGCTTGAAAGGCGCAGCGATCGAGCAGTACTTC.

The genes are TRBV6-2 or TRBV6-3 and TRBJ1-2; maybe TRBD1 (5 bases). The germline V gene encodes CDR1 MNHEY and CDR2 SVGEGT. This CDR3 is built from 13 residues. Trimming pared 4 bases from V and 2 bases from J, leaving 8 bases between. This chain's CDR3 is CASSWEGNYGYTF. The CDR3 bases are TGTGCCAGCAGTTGGGAGGGGAACTATGGCTACACCTTC.

J is TRBJ1-4 and V is TRBV10-3; perhaps TRBD1 as D (6 bases). Deletions cut 6 bases from V and 0 bases from J, with 14 bases between. Germline lookup yields CDR1 ENHRY and CDR2 SYGVKD. This CDR3 spans 16 amino acids. The CDR3 spells CAISRQVGTTNEKLFF. The CDR3 coding sequence is TGTGCCATCAGCCGACAGGTGGGGACAACTAATGAAAAACTGTTTTTT.

The chain carries TRBV28 and TRBJ2-3; no clear D gene. The CDR3 runs to 13 residues. Germline loops: CDR1 MDHEN, CDR2 SYDVKM. V was clipped by 7 bases and J by 4 bases, with 12 bases between them. CDR3 nucleotide sequence: TGTGCCAGCACAACGAGCCGGGCAGATACGCAGTATTTT. This translates into CASTTSRADTQYF.

The chain uses TRBV6-6 and TRBJ2-2, with 7 nucleotides matching TRBD2. The CDR3 runs 14 residues. The ends lost 7 bases at V and 1 base at J; junction bases unmatched: 3. Per the germline V gene, CDR1 is MNHNY and CDR2 is SVGAGI (reference sequence). The CDR3 DNA is TGTGCCAGCACCCCGGGGGGGAACACCGGGGAGCTGTTTTTT. This codes for CASTPGGNTGELFF.

This sequence joins TRBV29-1 and TRBJ2-2; D is undetermined. Germline lookup yields CDR1 SQVTM and CDR2 ANQGSEA. The CDR3 totals 11 residues. V lost 7 bases, J lost 3 bases, and 6 bases lay in between. CDR3 residues: CSAEYTGELFF. Here the CDR3 DNA reads TGCAGCGCGGAATACACCGGGGAGCTGTTTTTT.

This clone was counted once. The chain is built from TRBV30 and TRBJ1-1; no clear D. Germline-derived CDR1 and CDR2 are GTSNPN and SVGIG (reference sequence). V was shortened by 2 bases and J by 3 bases, with 10 bases between the two germline ends. The CDR3 contains 13 residues. In DNA, the CDR3 is TGTGCCTGGAGTACGCAAACGGACACTGAAGCTTTCTTT. Translating gives CAWSTQTDTEAFF.

The chain uses TRBV7-2 and TRBJ1-6; 7 bases agree with TRBD1. The CDR3 covers 14 residues. V dropped 6 bases and J dropped 4; count of bases not matched to a gene: 3. Germline V CDR1 and CDR2: SGHTA, FQGNSA. The DNA of the CDR3 is TGTGCCAGCAGTCAGACAGGGTATAATTCACCCCTCCACTTT. Translating gives CASSQTGYNSPLHF.

This chain uses TRBV7-8 with TRBJ1-2; 8 nucleotides agree with TRBD1. V lost 5 bases and J lost 3; bases outside the gene matches: 5. Germline V lookup: CDR1 SGHVS, CDR2 FQNEAQ. The CDR3 contains 14 residues. The CDR3 region has the DNA TGTGCCAGCAGCAGACAGGGGTCCGACTATGGCTACACCTTC. Residues: CASSRQGSDYGYTF.

DNA for the CDR3: TGTGCCAGCAGTATAGCGGGGGGTAATGAGCAGTTCTTC. Translation: CASSIAGGNEQFF. The gene calls are TRBV6-5 and TRBJ2-1, with 10 bases identical to TRBD2. In germline, CDR1 is MNHEY, CDR2 SVGAGI. Trimming removed 5 bases from V and 7 bases from J; junction bases left unmatched: 2. The CDR3 consists of 13 residues.

The rearrangement joins TRBV18 to TRBJ1-2, with D perhaps TRBD1 (5 bases). The length of the CDR3 is 11 residues. V was shortened by 4 bases and J by 8 bases, with 8 bases between the two germline ends. The germline V gene has CDR1 KGHSH and CDR2 LQKENI. The CDR3 DNA sequence: TGTGCCAGCTCACGAGGGGACGGCTACACCTTC. Protein: CASSRGDGYTF.

The rearrangement links TRBV4-3 to TRBJ1-6, with D unresolved. V lost 1 base and J 11 bases, leaving 9 bases between the germline ends. The CDR3 is 13 amino acids. Germline lookup yields CDR1 LGHNA and CDR2 YSLEER. For the CDR3, the DNA is TGCGCCAGCAGCCAAGGGTCACCCACACCCCTCCACTTT. Its protein is CASSQGSPTPLHF.

The sample holds a few counts of this clone. J is TRBJ2-3 and V is TRBV10-3, with unresolved D. Germline CDR1 and CDR2: ENHRY and SYGVKD. This CDR3 contains 15 residues. The V and J ends lost 3 bases and 2 bases respectively, with 12 bases between them. The DNA for the CDR3 is TGTGCCATCAGTGAAAGACCCACCTACACAGATACGCAGTATTTT. Protein product: CAISERPTYTDTQYF.

The V call is TRBV30, the J call TRBJ2-5; D is possibly TRBD1 or TRBD2 (5 bases each). Trimming removed 2 bases at V and 3 bases at J, with 7 bases between. The germline V gene has CDR1 GTSNPN and CDR2 SVGIG (reference sequence). The CDR3 consists of 12 residues. The CDR3 spells CAWSLGEETQYF. Written as DNA, the CDR3 is TGTGCCTGGAGTCTGGGGGAAGAGACCCAGTACTTC. The full variable domain, rest sourced from reference TRBV30 and TRBJ2-5, is SQTIHQWPATLVQPVGSPLSLECTVEGTSNPNLYWYRQAAGRGLQLLFYSVGIGQISSEVPQNLSASRPQDRQFILSSKKLLLSDSGFYLCAWSLGEETQYFGPGTRLLVL.

V and J are TRBV27 and TRBJ1-1, with a weak D call TRBD1 (5 bases). Trimming shortened V by 1 base and J by 1 base, and 10 bases separated the two germline ends. Germline CDR1 and CDR2: MNHEY and SMNVEV (reference sequence). The CDR3 length is 15 residues. CDR3 in amino acids: CASSLWWGSNTEAFF. CDR3 DNA sequence: TGTGCCAGCAGTTTATGGTGGGGCTCGAACACTGAAGCTTTCTTT.

The V and J genes are TRBV28 and TRBJ1-2, with a tentative D call TRBD1 (6 bases). The CDR3 has 12 residues. V shed 5 bases and J shed 7 bases, with 11 bases lying between them. Germline assignment: CDR1 MDHEN and CDR2 SYDVKM. This chain's CDR3 is CASSVTGLGYTF. DNA of the CDR3: TGTGCCAGCAGTGTAACAGGGCTTGGCTACACCTTC.

The V and J genes are TRBV6-2 or TRBV6-3 and TRBJ2-3; a weak D match, TRBD1 (6 bases). Germline V lookup: CDR1 MNHEY, CDR2 SVGEGT. Trimming left V 4 bases short and J 5 bases short, with 13 bases between. This CDR3 is built from 14 residues. CDR3 region: CASSSQGYEDTQYF. CDR3 sequence (DNA): TGTGCCAGCAGTTCGCAGGGGTACGAAGATACGCAGTATTTT.

V and J are TRBV7-9 and TRBJ2-3, with D unresolved. V was trimmed by 5 bases and J by 3 bases, leaving 18 bases between them. Per germline, CDR1 SEHNR and CDR2 FQNEAQ (reference sequence). There are 16 residues in the CDR3. The chain's CDR3 is CASSQGWARSTDTQYF. CDR3 in DNA: TGTGCCAGCAGCCAAGGATGGGCAAGGTCGACAGATACGCAGTATTTT.

The chain couples TRBV25-1 to TRBJ2-1, with 8 bases aligning to TRBD2. CDR1 and CDR2 (germline): MGHDK, SYGVNS. The V and J ends lost 4 bases and 7 bases, in that order; junction bases with no gene match: 9. This CDR3 has 15 residues. The CDR3 reads CASSGTGTSLNEQFF. CDR3 coding DNA: TGTGCCAGCAGTGGGACCGGGACTAGTCTAAATGAGCAGTTCTTC.

This chain joins TRBV7-2 and TRBJ1-2; D uncertain. The CDR3 sequence is 14 residues long. V was pared by 4 bases and J by 1 base, with 10 bases between. CDR1 is SGHTA and CDR2 is FQGNSA in the germline V gene. CDR3 sequence (DNA): TGTGCCAGCAGCTCTGGGTTTTTTAACTATGGCTACACCTTC. Amino acids: CASSSGFFNYGYTF.

This clone was found once. The chain links TRBV5-1 to TRBJ2-3; possibly TRBD1 for D (5 bases). Trimming left V 5 bases short and J 2 bases short, with 21 bases between. Germline-derived CDR1 and CDR2 are SGHRS and YFSETQ. The CDR3 is 17 residues long. Here the CDR3 DNA reads TGCGCCAGCAGTCTTTTAGTTCGGAAAGGGGACACAGATACGCAGTATTTT. Translating it yields CASSLLVRKGDTDTQYF.

V is TRBV4-1 and J is TRBJ2-7; possible D gene TRBD1, 5 bases. V was trimmed by 0 bases and J by 6 bases, leaving 12 bases between them. The CDR3 extends over 14 amino acids. From germline, CDR1 is MGHRA and CDR2 YSYEKL. Here the CDR3 reads CASSQEQVGAEQYF. The DNA of the CDR3 is TGCGCCAGCAGCCAAGAACAGGTTGGAGCCGAGCAGTACTTC.

The V gene is TRBV24-1, the J gene TRBJ1-2; no reliable D call. The CDR3 spans 14 residues. The germline gives CDR1 KGHDR, CDR2 SFDVKD. Trimming removed 3 bases at V and 8 bases at J, with 15 bases between. The CDR3, as DNA: TGTGCCACCAGTGATGGGGAGGTCTTGCGGGGCTACACCTTC. Protein product: CATSDGEVLRGYTF.

The rearrangement uses TRBV28 and TRBJ2-1; 10 bases are shared with TRBD2. The CDR3 has 16 amino acids. After removal of 4 bases from V and 1 base from J, the junction contained 4 bases not matched to a gene. The germline V gene encodes CDR1 MDHEN and CDR2 SYDVKM. As DNA, the CDR3 is TGTGCCAGCAGTTCCCCTAGCGGGGGATCCTACAATGAGCAGTTCTTC. Protein sequence: CASSSPSGGSYNEQFF.

V and J are TRBV30 and TRBJ1-2, with 12 bases aligning to TRBD1. After removal of 0 bases from V and 0 bases from J, the junction contained 5 bases not matched to a gene. The germline gives CDR1 GTSNPN, CDR2 SVGIG (reference sequence). This CDR3 is 17 amino acids long. CDR3 amino acids: CAWSVWGQGAPNYGYTF. The CDR3 bases are TGTGCCTGGAGTGTATGGGGACAGGGGGCCCCTAACTATGGCTACACCTTC. The complete variable domain, with remaining parts taken from reference TRBV30 and TRBJ1-2, reads SQTIHQWPATLVQPVGSPLSLECTVEGTSNPNLYWYRQAAGRGLQLLFYSVGIGQISSEVPQNLSASRPQDRQFILSSKKLLLSDSGFYLCAWSVWGQGAPNYGYTFGSGTRLTVV.

The rearrangement joins TRBV6-1 to TRBJ2-7, with D uncertain. V lost 3 bases and J 3 bases, leaving 6 bases between the germline ends. CDR1 MNHNS and CDR2 SASEGT come from the germline V gene. The CDR3 loop spans 12 amino acids. The CDR3 here is CASSDRLYEQYF. For the CDR3, the DNA is TGTGCCAGCAGTGACAGGCTCTACGAGCAGTACTTC.

The V and J genes are TRBV11-2 and TRBJ1-1; D is ambiguous. V was cut by 0 bases and J by 1 base, with 9 bases left in between. The V gene's germline CDR1 is SGHAT and CDR2 FQNNGV. This CDR3 is 15 amino acids long. CDR3 residues: CASSLEPGGNTEAFF. The DNA for the CDR3 is TGTGCCAGCAGCTTAGAGCCGGGAGGGAACACTGAAGCTTTCTTT. Drawing the rest from reference TRBV11-2 and TRBJ1-1, the complete variable domain is EAGVAQSPRYKIIEKRQSVAFWCNPISGHATLYWYQQILGQGPKLLIQFQNNGVVDDSQLPKDRFSAERLKGVDSTLKIQPAKLEDSAVYLCASSLEPGGNTEAFFGQGTRLTVV.